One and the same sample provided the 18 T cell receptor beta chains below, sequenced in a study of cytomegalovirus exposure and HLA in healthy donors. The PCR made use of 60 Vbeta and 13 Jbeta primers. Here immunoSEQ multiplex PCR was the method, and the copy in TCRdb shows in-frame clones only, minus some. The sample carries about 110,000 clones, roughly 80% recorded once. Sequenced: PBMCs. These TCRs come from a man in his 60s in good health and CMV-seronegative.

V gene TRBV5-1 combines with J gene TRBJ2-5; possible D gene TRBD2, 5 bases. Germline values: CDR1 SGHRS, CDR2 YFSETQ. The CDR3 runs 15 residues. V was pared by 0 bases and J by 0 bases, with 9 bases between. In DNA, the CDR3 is TGCGCCAGCAGCTTGGGTTCGGGGTACCAAGAGACCCAGTACTTC. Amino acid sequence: CASSLGSGYQETQYF.

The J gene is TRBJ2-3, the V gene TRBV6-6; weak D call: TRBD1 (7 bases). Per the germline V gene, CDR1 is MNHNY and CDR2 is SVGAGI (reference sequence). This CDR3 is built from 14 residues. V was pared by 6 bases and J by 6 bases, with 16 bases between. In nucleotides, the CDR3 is TGTGCCAGCAGGTTGGAGGGGGCGGGGGATACGCAGTATTTT. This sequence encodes CASRLEGAGDTQYF.

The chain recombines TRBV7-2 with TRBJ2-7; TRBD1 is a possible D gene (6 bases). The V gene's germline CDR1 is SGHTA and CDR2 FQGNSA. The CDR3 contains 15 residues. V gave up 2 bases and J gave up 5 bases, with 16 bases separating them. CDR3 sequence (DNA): TGTGCCAGCAGCTTAAGTGGCCAGGGGCTACACGAGCAGTACTTC. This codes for CASSLSGQGLHEQYF. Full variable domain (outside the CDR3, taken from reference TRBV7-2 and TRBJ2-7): GAGVSQSPSNKVTEKGKDVELRCDPISGHTALYWYRQSLGQGLEFLIYFQGNSAPDKSGLPSDRFSAERTGGSVSTLTIQRTQQEDSAVYLCASSLSGQGLHEQYFGPGTRLTVT.

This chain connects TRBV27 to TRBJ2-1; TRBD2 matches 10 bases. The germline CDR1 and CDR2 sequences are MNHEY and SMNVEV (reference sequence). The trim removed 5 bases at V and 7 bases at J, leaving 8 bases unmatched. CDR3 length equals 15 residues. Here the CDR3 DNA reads TGTGCCAGCAGTCCTATAGCGGGGGGCTTAAATGAGCAGTTCTTC. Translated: CASSPIAGGLNEQFF.

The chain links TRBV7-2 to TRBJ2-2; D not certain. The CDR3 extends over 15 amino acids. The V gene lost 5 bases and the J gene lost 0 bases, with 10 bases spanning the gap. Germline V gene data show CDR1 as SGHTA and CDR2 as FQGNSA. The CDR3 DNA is TGTGCCAGCAGCGAGAAATTCGCGAACACCGGGGAGCTGTTTTTT. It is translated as CASSEKFANTGELFF.

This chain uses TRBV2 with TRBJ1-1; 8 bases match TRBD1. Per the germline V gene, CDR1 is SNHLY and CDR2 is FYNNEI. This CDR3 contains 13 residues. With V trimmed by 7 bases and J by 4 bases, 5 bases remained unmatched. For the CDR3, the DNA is TGTGCCAGCACCCCGACAGGGGTCACTGAAGCTTTCTTT. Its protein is CASTPTGVTEAFF.

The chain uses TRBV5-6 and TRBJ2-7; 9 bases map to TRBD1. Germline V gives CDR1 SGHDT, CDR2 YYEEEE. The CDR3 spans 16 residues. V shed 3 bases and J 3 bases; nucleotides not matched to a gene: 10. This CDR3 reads CASSSPRQGVIYEQYV. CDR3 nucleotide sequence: TGTGCCAGCAGCTCCCCCCGACAGGGGGTCATCTACGAGCAGTACGTC.

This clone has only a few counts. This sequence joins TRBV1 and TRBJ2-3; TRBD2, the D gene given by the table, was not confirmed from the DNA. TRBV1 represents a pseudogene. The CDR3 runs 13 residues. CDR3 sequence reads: CTSSLRSVRTQYF. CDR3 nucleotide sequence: TGCACCAGCAGCCTTAGATCGGTTCGTACGCAGTATTTT.

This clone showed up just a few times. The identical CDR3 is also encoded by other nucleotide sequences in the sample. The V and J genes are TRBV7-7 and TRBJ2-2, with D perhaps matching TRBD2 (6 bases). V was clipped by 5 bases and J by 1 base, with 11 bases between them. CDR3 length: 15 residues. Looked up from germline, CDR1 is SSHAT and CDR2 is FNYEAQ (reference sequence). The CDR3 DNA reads TGTGCCAGCAGCCCGGGGGACTTGAACACCGGGGAGCTGTTTTTT. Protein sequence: CASSPGDLNTGELFF.

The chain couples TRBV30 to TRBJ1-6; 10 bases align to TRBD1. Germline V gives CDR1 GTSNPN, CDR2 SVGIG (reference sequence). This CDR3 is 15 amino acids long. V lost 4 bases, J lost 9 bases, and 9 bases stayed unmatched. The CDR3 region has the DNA TGTGCCTGGAACCAAATCGACAGGGGGCGTTCACCCCTCCACTTT. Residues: CAWNQIDRGRSPLHF.

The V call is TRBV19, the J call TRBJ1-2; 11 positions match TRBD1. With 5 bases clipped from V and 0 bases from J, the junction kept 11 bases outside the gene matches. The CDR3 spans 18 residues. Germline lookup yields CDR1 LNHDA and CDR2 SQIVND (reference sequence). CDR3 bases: TGTGCCAGTAGTGACCCGAGGACAGGGGGCGAAACTAACTATGGCTACACCTTC. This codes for CASSDPRTGGETNYGYTF.

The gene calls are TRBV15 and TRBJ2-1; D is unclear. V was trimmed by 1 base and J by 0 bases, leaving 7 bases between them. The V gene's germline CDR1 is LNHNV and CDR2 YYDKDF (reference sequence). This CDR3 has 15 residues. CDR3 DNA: TGTGCCACCAGCAGAGTAGAGAGCTCCTACAATGAGCAGTTCTTC. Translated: CATSRVESSYNEQFF.

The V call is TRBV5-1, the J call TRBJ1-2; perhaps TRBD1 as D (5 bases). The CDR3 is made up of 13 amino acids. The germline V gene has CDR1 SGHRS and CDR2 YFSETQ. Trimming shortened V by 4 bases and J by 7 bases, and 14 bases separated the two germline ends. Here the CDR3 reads CASSVTGDAGYTF. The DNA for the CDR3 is TGCGCCAGCAGCGTGACGGGGGACGCTGGCTACACCTTC.

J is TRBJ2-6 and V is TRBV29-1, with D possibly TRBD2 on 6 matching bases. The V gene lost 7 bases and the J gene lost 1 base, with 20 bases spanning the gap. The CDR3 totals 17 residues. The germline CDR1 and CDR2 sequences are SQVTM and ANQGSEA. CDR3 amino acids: CSEARRDPSSGANVLTF. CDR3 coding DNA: TGCAGCGAAGCGAGGAGGGATCCCTCATCTGGGGCCAACGTCCTGACTTTC.

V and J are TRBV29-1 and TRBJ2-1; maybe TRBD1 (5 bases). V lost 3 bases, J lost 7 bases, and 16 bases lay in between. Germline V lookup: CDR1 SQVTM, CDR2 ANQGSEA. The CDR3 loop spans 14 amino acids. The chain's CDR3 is CSVELETVRNEQFF. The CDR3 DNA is TGCAGCGTTGAGCTCGAGACAGTCAGGAATGAGCAGTTCTTC.

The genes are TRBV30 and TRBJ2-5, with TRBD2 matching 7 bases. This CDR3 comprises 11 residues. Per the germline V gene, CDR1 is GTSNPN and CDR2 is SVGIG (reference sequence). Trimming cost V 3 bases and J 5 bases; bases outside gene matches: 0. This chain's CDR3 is CAWSGGETQYF. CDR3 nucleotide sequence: TGTGCCTGGAGCGGGGGGGAGACCCAGTACTTC.

The CDR3 DNA follows: TGTGCCACCAGCAGAAAAGGACAGGGGGCTTATACAGATACGCAGTATTTT. The encoded protein is CATSRKGQGAYTDTQYF. V and J are TRBV15 and TRBJ2-3, with 11 bases lining up with TRBD1. Germline CDR1 is LNHNV and CDR2 is YYDKDF (reference sequence). V lost 2 bases, J lost 3 bases, and 7 bases stayed unmatched. The CDR3 is 17 amino acids.

The CDR3: CASSLVSSTEETQYF. CDR3 DNA: TGTGCCAGCAGCTTAGTTAGTAGCACGGAAGAGACCCAGTACTTC. V usage is TRBV7-2 and J usage is TRBJ2-5; no clear D gene. Trimming stripped 1 base from V and 3 bases from J, with 12 bases between. This CDR3 has 15 amino acids. Germline V gives CDR1 SGHTA, CDR2 FQGNSA. Combining the CDR3 with reference TRBV7-2 and TRBJ2-5 gives the whole variable domain GAGVSQSPSNKVTEKGKDVELRCDPISGHTALYWYRQSLGQGLEFLIYFQGNSAPDKSGLPSDRFSAERTGGSVSTLTIQRTQQEDSAVYLCASSLVSSTEETQYFGPGTRLLVL.